The clone carrying this T cell receptor beta chain was found a few times. The antigen is unknown. V lost 4 bases, J lost 6 bases, and 10 bases lay in between. Germline lookup yields CDR1 SNHLY and CDR2 FYNNEI. The CDR3 spans 13 residues. This specimen belongs to a study of beta chain features in type 1 diabetes. Study in general: Cells sorted and examined across all samples totaled more than 90,000,000.

General observations from the study: Whatever favoring of shorter templates PCR might show would apply equally to patients and controls. Shortening that was moderate but significant affected the TCRB CDR3s of Type 1 diabetes patients in all four CD4+ subsets. Type 1 diabetes patients had fewer VDJ junction insertions and more deletions.

Of the isolated RNA, all was reverse transcribed, and so the sequenced material was expressed TCRB transcripts. TCRdb keeps only in-frame clones here, not all; method: immunoSEQ multiplex PCR. The data hold around 280,000 clones, with 15% observed a single time. Sorted CD4+ subsets: naive, central memory, regulatory, stem cell-like memory (CD45RO/CCR7/CD25/CD127/CD95/CD27 panel). The chain links TRBV2 to TRBJ1-5, with D possibly being TRBD1 (5 bases). This clonotype was obtained from a man between 18 and 35 years old with type 1 diabetes. The sequenced material came from naive CD4+ T cells from blood. The CDR3 here is CASSGGDSQPQHF. In DNA form, the CDR3 reads TGTGCCAGCAGTGGGGGGGATAGTCAGCCCCAGCATTTT.